These 8 T cell receptor beta chains originate from one sample sequenced in a study of T cell responses to AZD1222 COVID-19 vaccine. Assay: immunoSEQ multiplex PCR; the TCRdb copy retains only in-frame clones and omits some. In the table there are over 150,000 clones, approximately 92% of which are singletons. Sequences were derived from peripheral blood, sampled on day 0 of AZD1222 vaccination. The receptors derive from an adult in good health.

This chain connects TRBV30 to TRBJ1-2; D perhaps matches TRBD1 (5 bases). V was cut by 0 bases and J by 8 bases, with 16 bases left in between. The germline V gene has CDR1 GTSNPN and CDR2 SVGIG (reference sequence). CDR3 length: 14 amino acids. The CDR3 region has the DNA TGTGCCTGGAGTGTAGGGGCCTCTTGGGGCGGCTACACCTTC. Protein sequence: CAWSVGASWGGYTF.

The rearrangement joins TRBV3-1 (or the pseudogene TRBV3-2) to TRBJ2-5; D unclear. The CDR3 length is 13 residues. Germline V gene sequence: CDR1 LGHDT, CDR2 YNNKEL (reference sequence). Trimming took 6 bases from V and 2 from J, leaving 10 bases between them. CDR3 sequence (DNA): TGTGCCAGCAGACGACGGTTACAAGAGACCCAGTACTTC. Amino acid sequence: CASRRRLQETQYF.

This chain uses TRBV28 with TRBJ2-7, with 7 bases that match TRBD2. V dropped 5 bases and J dropped 4; count of bases not matched to a gene: 8. Germline CDR1 MDHEN, CDR2 SYDVKM. The CDR3 totals 14 residues. The CDR3 loop is CASSSGTLSYEQYV. DNA for the CDR3: TGTGCCAGCAGTAGCGGGACTCTCTCATACGAGCAGTACGTC.

The chain couples TRBV10-2 to TRBJ2-1, with 7 bases lining up with TRBD1. The CDR3 loop spans 16 amino acids. V gave up 4 bases and J gave up 4 bases; unmatched junction bases: 10. Germline-derived CDR1 and CDR2 are WSHSY and SAAADI. The CDR3 sequence: CASSARTGEVYNEQFF. The CDR3 coding sequence is TGCGCCAGCAGTGCGCGGACAGGCGAAGTGTACAATGAGCAGTTCTTC.

The chain has TRBV6-4 and TRBJ2-1, with 11 bases fitting TRBD2. This CDR3 spans 15 amino acids. Germline V gene sequence: CDR1 MRHNA, CDR2 SNTAGT. V was clipped by 6 bases and J by 5 bases; unmatched bases: 6. The CDR3 reads CASSPGTSGNNEQFF. The CDR3 nucleotides are TGTGCCAGCAGCCCCGGGACTAGCGGAAACAATGAGCAGTTCTTC.

The rearrangement uses TRBV7-3 and TRBJ1-6; TRBD1 might be the D (6 bases). The germline V and J ends were trimmed by 5 bases and 2 bases, with 16 bases remaining between them. The CDR3 contains 17 residues. Germline loops: CDR1 SGHTA, CDR2 FQGTGA. Here the CDR3 DNA reads TGTGCCAGCAGCCCAACAACAACAGGGACCTATAATTCACCCCTCCACTTT. Its protein product is CASSPTTTGTYNSPLHF.

This clone was recorded only once. The chain employs TRBV6-6 and TRBJ2-2; 7 bases agree with TRBD2. Germline loops: CDR1 MNHNY, CDR2 SVGAGI (reference sequence). The V and J ends lost 5 bases and 1 base, in that order; junction bases with no gene match: 10. This CDR3 has 17 amino acids. Written as DNA, the CDR3 is TGTGCCAGCAGTCTCCCTCGACTAGCAGAGAACACCGGGGAGCTGTTTTTT. Residues: CASSLPRLAENTGELFF.

In nucleotides, the CDR3 is TGTGCCAGCAGTTACGCGCCCGGAAACACCATATATTTT. Its protein is CASSYAPGNTIYF. The J gene is TRBJ1-3, the V gene TRBV6-5; the D is unclear. Germline CDR1 MNHEY, CDR2 SVGAGI. Trimming removed 2 bases from V and 4 bases from J, with 6 bases in between. The CDR3 sequence is 13 residues long.